A selection of T cell receptor beta chains follows, all from one sample in a study of blood T cell repertoires in COVID-19. Data came from immunoSEQ multiplex PCR; TCRdb stores just in-frame clones and leaves some out. The repertoire consists of approximately 280,000 clones, with roughly 86% occurring once and the leading ten covering under 3%. The material sequenced was PBMCs or T cells enriched from blood (not recorded which). These receptors all stem from a woman aged 18-30 years who had recovered from COVID-19. Each CDR3 is given with its conserved first and last residue. A D gene is named only where the DNA matches it firmly. The size entry is marked missing in some rows and otherwise reads once, few, many or a size class.

j_gene	abundance	d_gene	v_gene	CDR3nt	CDR3aa
TRBJ2-7	few	NA	TRBV6-2/TRBV6-3	TGTGCCAGCAGTCTCGAGTATTTGCGTGCGCAGTACTTC	CASSLEYLRAQYF
TRBJ2-5	NA	TRBD2	TRBV7-2	TGTGCCAGCAGCTCGAGGACTAGCGGACAGACCTATGAGACCCAGTACTTC	CASSSRTSGQTYETQYF
TRBJ2-5	NA	TRBD2	TRBV28	TGTGCCAGCAGTTTATCAATACTAGCGGGAGGAGCGAAGGCCGCTACCCAGTACTTC	CASSLSILAGGAKAATQYF
TRBJ1-2	NA	TRBD1	TRBV30	TGTGCCTGGAGTGTACCGGGACAGGGATATGGCTACACCTTC	CAWSVPGQGYGYTF
TRBJ2-5	NA	TRBD2	TRBV11-3	TGTGCCAGCGAGCGGAGGGGACTAGCGATGGGCCAAGAGACCCAGTACTTC	CASERRGLAMGQETQYF
TRBJ1-4	once	NA	TRBV19	TGTGCCAGCACCCCGCGACCTCTCGGGAGTCCTAATGAAAAACTGTTTTTT	CASTPRPLGSPNEKLFF
TRBJ1-4	NA	NA	TRBV4-1	TGCGCCAGCAGCCCACTACACTTGGTGCGTTATGAAAAACTGTTTTTT	CASSPLHLVRYEKLFF
TRBJ1-1	NA	NA	TRBV11-2	TGTGCCAGCAGCTTAGTCGTGAACACTGAAGCTTTCTTT	CASSLVVNTEAFF
TRBJ2-1	NA	NA	TRBV14	TGTGCCAGCAGCGCTCCTAGGAAGGGGTACAATGAGCAGTTCTTC	CASSAPRKGYNEQFF
TRBJ2-7	NA	TRBD2	TRBV7-2	TGTGCCAGCAGCTTAGAATTTGGGACTAACTCCTACGAGCAGTACTTC	CASSLEFGTNSYEQYF
TRBJ2-7	few	TRBD2	TRBV2	TGTGCCAGCAGTGAAAGGCCTAGCGGGGCCAACGAGCAGTACTTC	CASSERPSGANEQYF
TRBJ1-3	NA	NA	TRBV19	TGTGCCAGTATCCCAACCGGCTCTGGAAACACCATATATTTT	CASIPTGSGNTIYF
TRBJ2-5	NA	TRBD2	TRBV27	TGTGCCAGCTTTTCTAGCGGGGGGCCCGCTGCTCAAGAGACCCAGTACTTC	CASFSSGGPAAQETQYF
TRBJ1-6	NA	TRBD1	TRBV2	TGTGCCAGCAGATCAGGACAGGGCGGCCCCGGAGGACTATTATCACCCCTCCACTTT	CASRSGQGGPGGLLSPLHF
TRBJ2-1	NA	TRBD2	TRBV11-2	TGTGCCAGCAGCACGCGGGGACTAGCGCCTAACAATGAGCAGTTCTTC	CASSTRGLAPNNEQFF
TRBJ1-2	NA	TRBD1	TRBV30	TGTGCCTGGAGTACTAGACAGGGGCAAGGCTACACCTTC	CAWSTRQGQGYTF
TRBJ1-1	NA	NA	TRBV25-1	TGTGCCAGCGGATTTTCGACAGTTGAAGCTTTCTTT	CASGFSTVEAFF
TRBJ2-4	NA	NA	TRBV6-1	TGTGCCAGCAGTGAAGACAGGGGGGGAGGGGGCATTCAGTACTTC	CASSEDRGGGGIQYF
TRBJ1-4	NA	NA	TRBV25-1	TGTGCCAGCAGTGAAGGCGGGGGCCAGGGGGAAAAACTGTTTTTT	CASSEGGGQGEKLFF
TRBJ2-3	once	NA	TRBV15	TGTGCCACCAGCAGAGGGGGCTCCACAGATACGCAGTATTTT	CATSRGGSTDTQYF
TRBJ1-1	NA	NA	TRBV6-1	TGTGCCAGCAGTGAAGAGGGACAAGTATATTTCGAAGCTTTCTTT	CASSEEGQVYFEAFF
TRBJ1-2	NA	NA	TRBV9	TGTGCCAGCAGCGAGACGATTTACAACAAAAGGGGCTATGGCTACACCTTC	CASSETIYNKRGYGYTF
TRBJ2-1	once	NA	TRBV27	TGTGCCAGCAGTGCCACGGGGAGCTCCTACAATGAGCAGTTCTTC	CASSATGSSYNEQFF
TRBJ2-3	NA	TRBD2	TRBV5-1	TGCGCCAGCAGCCACGGACTAGCCCCCACAGATACGCAGTATTTT	CASSHGLAPTDTQYF
TRBJ2-5	NA	NA	TRBV18	TGTGCCAGCTCACCGCCCTGGGGGCCTCAAGAGACCCAGTACTTC	CASSPPWGPQETQYF
TRBJ2-2	many	TRBD2	TRBV4-1	TGCGCCAGCAGCCTTAGCGGGACCGGGGAGCTGTTTTTT	CASSLSGTGELFF
TRBJ1-2	NA	NA	TRBV7-8	TGTGCCAGCAGCGGCCGTAACTATGGCTACACCTTC	CASSGRNYGYTF
TRBJ1-5	NA	NA	TRBV6-2/TRBV6-3	TGTGCCAGCAGTCCCTCCCCTTTTGGGGGGAGGAATCAGCCCCAGCATTTT	CASSPSPFGGRNQPQHF
TRBJ2-7	NA	TRBD2	TRBV18	TGTGCCAGCTCACCACCGGCGGGAGCATCCTACGAGCAGTACTTC	CASSPPAGASYEQYF
TRBJ2-5	NA	NA	TRBV28	TGTGCCAGCAGTCCGGGGGTGGGACTCAAAGAGACCCAGTACTTC	CASSPGVGLKETQYF
TRBJ2-1	few	NA	TRBV5-1	TGCGCCAGCAGCTTGGTTCGGAATGAGCAGTTCTTC	CASSLVRNEQFF
TRBJ1-3	once	TRBD1	TRBV10-3	TGTGCCATCAGTGGGGACAGGGCTGGAAACACCATATATTTT	CAISGDRAGNTIYF
TRBJ1-4	NA	TRBD1	TRBV5-1	TGCGCCAGCAGCCCATCGACAGGGGTGGAAAAACTGTTTTTT	CASSPSTGVEKLFF